The rows below give T cell receptor beta chains drawn from one sample of a study of blood T cell repertoires in COVID-19. Using immunoSEQ multiplex PCR, the repertoire was profiled, and TCRdb retains in-frame clones only, with some absent. The table shows some 330,000 clones, with over 75% occurring only once. The sequenced material came from PBMCs or T cells enriched from blood (not recorded which). These receptors were obtained from a man aged 35 to 55 in a cohort exposed to, infected with or recovered from COVID-19 (not recorded which). CDR3s include the opening cysteine and the closing phenylalanine or tryptophan. A D gene is named only where the DNA matches it firmly. Some rows mark clone size as missing; the rest say once, few, many or name a class of expanded clone.

clone size	V gene	D gene	J gene	CDR3 protein	CDR3 DNA
-	TRBV28	TRBD1	TRBJ1-1	CASSPRQGSSDTEAFF	TGTGCCAGCAGCCCACGACAGGGATCTTCCGACACTGAAGCTTTCTTT
-	TRBV5-5	TRBD1	TRBJ1-1	CASSTWTGANTEAFF	TGTGCCAGCAGCACCTGGACAGGGGCAAACACTGAAGCTTTCTTT
-	TRBV2	TRBD1	TRBJ1-1	CASDRAGTEAFF	TGTGCCAGCGACAGGGCGGGTACTGAAGCTTTCTTT
-	TRBV2	-	TRBJ2-1	CASRRDDNEQFF	TGTGCCAGCAGGCGGGATGACAATGAGCAGTTCTTC
-	TRBV19	TRBD1	TRBJ1-1	CASSIGRGRINTEAFF	TGTGCCAGTAGTATTGGCAGGGGGCGGATAAACACTGAAGCTTTCTTT
-	TRBV28	TRBD1	TRBJ1-5	CASSPTGQGDQPQHF	TGTGCCAGCAGTCCCACCGGACAGGGGGATCAGCCCCAGCATTTT
-	TRBV27	TRBD2	TRBJ2-1	CASSRTAGTSGSYEQFF	TGTGCCAGCAGTCGAACCGCCGGGACTAGCGGGAGCTATGAGCAGTTCTTC
-	TRBV30	-	TRBJ2-7	CAWSVLSSYEQYF	TGTGCCTGGAGTGTACTTAGCTCCTACGAGCAGTACTTC
-	TRBV30	-	TRBJ1-2	CAWSPTVYGYTF	TGTGCCTGGAGTCCGACAGTCTATGGCTACACCTTC
-	TRBV3-1/TRBV3-2	-	TRBJ1-3	CASSQDRGVFGNTIYF	TGTGCCAGCAGCCAAGATCGGGGGGTTTTTGGAAACACCATATATTTT
-	TRBV30	TRBD1	TRBJ1-1	CAWHASGTGDPDAFF	TGTGCCTGGCATGCTTCCGGGACAGGGGACCCTGACGCTTTCTTT
few	TRBV19	-	TRBJ1-3	CASSITPNSGNTIYF	TGTGCCAGTAGTATAACTCCAAACTCTGGAAACACCATATATTTT
-	TRBV9	TRBD2	TRBJ2-7	CASSVGGGRSYEQYF	TGTGCCAGCAGCGTAGGTGGCGGGAGATCCTACGAGCAGTACTTC
-	TRBV6-5	TRBD2	TRBJ2-3	CASSYGLAGVGDTQYF	TGTGCCAGCAGTTATGGACTAGCGGGAGTGGGAGATACGCAGTATTTT
-	TRBV19	TRBD1	TRBJ1-2	CASTQTGLRGDYGYTF	TGTGCCAGTACCCAAACGGGCCTCAGGGGGGACTATGGCTACACCTTC
-	TRBV11-1	-	TRBJ1-4	CASSSSGTSREKLFF	TGTGCCAGCAGCTCGTCCGGGACATCACGGGAAAAACTGTTTTTT
-	TRBV7-9	-	TRBJ1-6	CASSIGTSNSPLHF	TGTGCCAGCAGCATCGGGACTTCTAATTCACCCCTCCACTTT
once	TRBV5-8	TRBD1	TRBJ2-7	CASSLGLQGIAYEQYF	TGTGCCAGCAGCTTGGGCCTACAGGGGATTGCCTACGAGCAGTACTTC
-	TRBV27	-	TRBJ2-3	CASSLSLGLSGDTQYF	TGTGCCAGCAGTTTATCGCTGGGGCTTAGTGGGGATACGCAGTATTTT
-	TRBV5-1	TRBD1	TRBJ2-5	CASSLGTETGGSETQYF	TGCGCCAGCAGCTTGGGCACCGAAACAGGGGGCTCAGAGACCCAGTACTTC
-	TRBV7-2	-	TRBJ2-7	CASSPRGATGAALSYEQYF	TGTGCCAGCAGCCCCCGGGGGGCGACAGGAGCTGCGTTGTCCTACGAGCAGTACTTC
-	TRBV18	TRBD2	TRBJ2-1	CASSPPNGDYTYNEQFF	TGTGCCAGCTCACCGCCAAACGGGGACTATACCTACAATGAGCAGTTCTTC
few	TRBV3-1/TRBV3-2	TRBD1	TRBJ1-1	CASSQDRGPRRAFF	TGTGCCAGCAGCCAAGACAGGGGGCCAAGACGAGCTTTCTTT
few	TRBV5-5	-	TRBJ2-1	CASSFEGEIYNEQFF	TGTGCCAGCAGCTTTGAGGGAGAAATCTACAATGAGCAGTTCTTC
once	TRBV5-1	-	TRBJ2-7	CASSPVDPIYEQYF	TGCGCCAGCAGCCCGGTCGATCCAATCTACGAGCAGTACTTC
-	TRBV21-1	-	TRBJ1-3	CASSKRGEQGVRNTIYF	TGTGCCAGCAGCAAACGGGGGGAACAGGGCGTAAGAAACACCATATATTTT
-	TRBV5-1	TRBD1	TRBJ1-5	CASSLAGTGHQPQHF	TGCGCCAGCAGCTTGGCCGGGACAGGGCATCAGCCCCAGCATTTT
-	TRBV5-4	TRBD1	TRBJ2-5	CASSLEQGAGETQYF	TGTGCCAGCAGCTTGGAACAGGGGGCCGGTGAGACCCAGTACTTC
-	TRBV7-9	-	TRBJ1-1	CASSLSEVNTEAFF	TGTGCCAGCAGCCTTTCGGAGGTGAACACTGAAGCTTTCTTT
-	TRBV29-1	-	TRBJ1-1	CSVAEGGTAFF	TGCAGCGTGGCTGAGGGGGGGACGGCTTTCTTT
-	TRBV7-2	TRBD1	TRBJ1-6	CASSPTGTGGSPLHF	TGTGCCAGCAGCCCCACCGGGACAGGCGGTTCACCCCTCCACTTT
-	TRBV5-1	TRBD1	TRBJ2-1	CASSLGNRGVNEQFF	TGCGCCAGCAGCTTGGGCAACAGGGGAGTCAATGAGCAGTTCTTC
-	TRBV5-4	TRBD2	TRBJ2-5	CASSLVTSGSETQYF	TGTGCCAGCAGCTTGGTGACTAGCGGGAGTGAGACCCAGTACTTC
once	TRBV10-1	-	TRBJ1-1	CASRIGQNTEAFF	TGCGCCAGCAGGATTGGACAGAACACTGAAGCTTTCTTT
-	TRBV2	-	TRBJ1-2	CASSAQQWQGGYTF	TGTGCCAGCAGTGCCCAACAGTGGCAAGGTGGCTACACCTTC
-	TRBV28	-	TRBJ1-2	CASSPDKTYGYTF	TGTGCCAGCAGCCCGGACAAGACCTATGGCTACACCTTC
once	TRBV29-1	TRBD2	TRBJ2-7	CSVSGLAGVAAYEQYF	TGCAGCGTGAGCGGACTAGCGGGAGTAGCAGCCTACGAGCAGTACTTC
-	TRBV5-1	TRBD2	TRBJ2-3	CASSPGTSGRAYTQYF	TGCGCCAGCAGCCCCGGGACTAGCGGGAGGGCATATACGCAGTATTTT
-	TRBV12-5	TRBD1	TRBJ2-3	CASGSGQANSDTQYF	TGTGCTAGTGGTTCAGGACAGGCAAACTCAGATACGCAGTATTTT
-	TRBV30	-	TRBJ2-7	CAWSRLFSYEQYF	TGTGCCTGGAGTAGACTTTTCTCCTACGAGCAGTACTTC
-	TRBV19	TRBD1	TRBJ1-1	CASEDYRGHAFF	TGTGCCAGTGAAGACTACAGGGGGCACGCTTTCTTT
few	TRBV5-5	TRBD1	TRBJ2-7	CASTRPGQGNSEQYF	TGTGCCAGCACCAGACCGGGACAGGGGAATTCCGAGCAGTACTTC
-	TRBV4-1	-	TRBJ2-5	CASSQAFAGRETQYF	TGCGCCAGCAGCCAAGCGTTCGCAGGCAGGGAGACCCAGTACTTC
once	TRBV2	-	TRBJ1-5	CASTQGGRRNQPQHF	TGTGCCAGCACCCAAGGGGGTCGTCGCAATCAGCCCCAGCATTTT
-	TRBV2	-	TRBJ2-7	CASRRSGVEEQYF	TGTGCCAGCAGGCGTTCGGGAGTAGAAGAGCAGTACTTC
-	TRBV3-1/TRBV3-2	-	TRBJ1-5	CASSHDRKNQPQHF	TGTGCCAGCAGCCATGACAGAAAGAATCAGCCCCAGCATTTT
-	TRBV12-5	-	TRBJ2-1	CASGPTGASYNEQFF	TGTGCTAGTGGCCCTACAGGAGCCTCCTACAATGAGCAGTTCTTC
-	TRBV27	-	TRBJ1-3	CASGDSGNTIYF	TGTGCCTCCGGGGACTCTGGAAACACCATATATTTT
-	TRBV2	TRBD2	TRBJ2-5	CASRTSGKPQETQYF	TGTGCCAGCAGGACTAGCGGCAAACCCCAAGAGACCCAGTACTTC
-	TRBV13	-	TRBJ2-3	CASSLRTRGDTQYF	TGTGCCAGCAGCTTGCGGACCCGAGGGGATACGCAGTATTTT
-	TRBV5-1	TRBD1	TRBJ1-2	CASSYGQGDGYGYTF	TGCGCCAGCAGCTATGGACAGGGAGATGGATATGGCTACACCTTC
few	TRBV10-3	TRBD1	TRBJ1-1	CAIKDRGQGTEAFF	TGTGCCATCAAAGACAGGGGGCAGGGTACTGAAGCTTTCTTT
-	TRBV7-6	-	TRBJ2-5	CASSTTLQDRQETQYF	TGTGCCAGCAGCACGACGTTACAGGACCGCCAAGAGACCCAGTACTTC
-	TRBV18	-	TRBJ1-2	CASSPHPETYGYTF	TGTGCCAGCTCACCACATCCAGAAACATATGGCTACACCTTC
-	TRBV19	TRBD1	TRBJ2-4	CASSQTGGKNIQYF	TGTGCCAGTAGCCAGACAGGGGGGAAAAACATTCAGTACTTC
-	TRBV30	-	TRBJ1-2	CAWSVPRTAGNYGYTF	TGTGCCTGGAGTGTCCCGCGGACAGCCGGAAACTATGGCTACACCTTC